Shown below are 9 T cell receptor beta chains from a single sample sequenced in a study of CD8+ T cells in alopecia areata. Sequencing relied on a cDNA template that was reverse transcribed from extracted RNA. The table came from immunoSEQ multiplex PCR; TCRdb's copy has only in-frame clones and leaves some out. The table lists tens of thousands of clones, 40% to 55% of them singletons. The treatment here: oral pan-JAK inhibitor, 5-10 mg twice daily. The sequenced sample was CD8+ T cells sorted from blood, obtained at approximately week 37, from a patient treated with tofacitinib. Receptors were obtained from a human donor with alopecia areata.

V gene TRBV7-7 combines with J gene TRBJ2-4, with 7 nucleotides matching TRBD2. The CDR3 is 19 amino acids. Germline V gives CDR1 SSHAT, CDR2 FNYEAQ (reference sequence). V lost 11 bases to trimming and J lost 8 bases; unmatched junction nucleotides: 30. CDR3 nucleotide sequence: TGTGCCGTCGGCGGTCAGCTAGCGGCATCCCCGCGGAACCGGGACATTCAGTACTTC. Its translation is CAVGGQLAASPRNRDIQYF.

The CDR3 nucleotides read TGCAGCGTAAGGACGGACGGATACCAGCATTTT. It specifies CSVRTDGYQHF. The chain joins TRBV29-1 to TRBJ1-5; D is unclear. The germline V gene has CDR1 SQVTM and CDR2 ANQGSEA. CDR3 size: 11 residues. V lost 6 bases to trimming and J lost 12 bases, with 15 bases between them.

This clone was observed a single time. The genes are TRBV4-1 and TRBJ2-1; TRBD2 might be the D (5 bases). The V gene lost 5 bases and the J gene lost 8 bases, with 16 bases spanning the gap. The CDR3 has 14 residues. The germline V gene has CDR1 MGHRA and CDR2 YSYEKL. CDR3: CASSFGRTGDEQFF. The CDR3 DNA follows: TGCGCCAGCAGCTTCGGGCGGACCGGGGATGAGCAGTTCTTC.

The table lists this clone with a few counts. V and J are TRBV5-1 and TRBJ2-3; TRBD2 aligns across 10 bases. The V segment lost 6 bases and the J segment 4 bases; nucleotides outside the gene matches: 14. Germline CDR1 and CDR2: SGHRS and YFSETQ. This CDR3 region has 17 residues. In DNA form, the CDR3 reads TGCGCCAGCACACGAGAACTAGCGGGAAGAATAGCAGATACGCAGTATTTT. Protein sequence: CASTRELAGRIADTQYF.

About this clone: Other DNA sequences in the sample encode the same CDR3. V is TRBV4-1 and J is TRBJ2-1; perhaps TRBD1 as D (6 bases). V lost 1 base and J lost 8, with 9 bases in between. The CDR3 runs to 13 residues. The germline V gene has CDR1 MGHRA and CDR2 YSYEKL. CDR3 residues: CASSQVGGDEQFF. The DNA of the CDR3 is TGCGCCAGCAGCCAAGTTGGGGGCGATGAGCAGTTCTTC.

As to this clone: This may arise from a read error, as a much more abundant clone is one base away. The same CDR3 arises from other DNA sequences in this sample as well. The chain uses TRBV4-3 and TRBJ2-7; D gene unclear. Looked up from germline, CDR1 is LGHNA and CDR2 is YSLEER. V was trimmed by 1 base and J by 3 bases, leaving 7 bases between them. The CDR3 sequence is 13 residues long. In DNA, the CDR3 is TGCGCCAGCAGCCAAGTAACAGACTACGAGCAGTACTTC. This sequence encodes CASSQVTDYEQYF.

The V gene is TRBV9, the J gene TRBJ1-1; D not resolved. From germline, CDR1 is SGDLS and CDR2 YYNGEE. V was pared by 0 bases and J by 6 bases, with 9 bases between. CDR3 length: 13 residues. The CDR3 protein is CASSVAVSAEAFF. The DNA of the CDR3 is TGTGCCAGCAGCGTAGCAGTCTCAGCTGAAGCTTTCTTT. The full variable domain, with the rest looked up from reference TRBV9 and TRBJ1-1, is DSGVTQTPKHLITATGQRVTLRCSPRSGDLSVYWYQQSLDQGLQFLIQYYNGEERAKGNILERFSAQQFPDLHSELNLSSLELGDSALYFCASSVAVSAEAFFGQGTRLTVV.

The V call is TRBV2, the J call TRBJ2-1; 9 positions match TRBD2. CDR1 SNHLY and CDR2 FYNNEI come from the germline V gene. The CDR3 extends over 15 amino acids. V lost 6 bases, J lost 9 bases, and 12 bases stayed unmatched. The CDR3 DNA is TGTGCCAGCAGCCTTAGCGGGGGACGGCTCATTGAGCAGTTCTTC. Translation: CASSLSGGRLIEQFF.

There are a few counts of this clone. The chain joins TRBV5-6 to TRBJ2-5, with 9 bases that match TRBD2. V trimming: 3 bases; J trimming: 7 bases; junction bases outside the gene matches: 10. Germline CDR1 SGHDT, CDR2 YYEEEE. The CDR3 runs 15 residues. CDR3 coding DNA: TGTGCCAGCAGCTGGGGGACTAGCCCTGGGGCGACCCAGTACTTC. Residues: CASSWGTSPGATQYF.